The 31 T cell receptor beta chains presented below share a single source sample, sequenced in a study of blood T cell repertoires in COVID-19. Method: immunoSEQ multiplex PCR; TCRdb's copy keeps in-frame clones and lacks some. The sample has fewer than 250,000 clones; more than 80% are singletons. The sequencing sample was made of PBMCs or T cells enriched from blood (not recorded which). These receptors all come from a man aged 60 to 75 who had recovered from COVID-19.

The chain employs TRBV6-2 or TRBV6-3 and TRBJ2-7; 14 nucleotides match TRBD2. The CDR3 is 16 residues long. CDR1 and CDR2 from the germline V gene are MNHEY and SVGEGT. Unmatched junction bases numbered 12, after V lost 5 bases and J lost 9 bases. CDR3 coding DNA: TGTGCCAGCAGTGGACTAGCGGGGGGCCTCGATGTGGTGCAGTACTTC. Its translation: CASSGLAGGLDVVQYF.

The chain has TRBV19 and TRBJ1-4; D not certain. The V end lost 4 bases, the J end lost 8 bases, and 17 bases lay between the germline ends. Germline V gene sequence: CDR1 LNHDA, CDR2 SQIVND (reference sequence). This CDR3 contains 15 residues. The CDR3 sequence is CASSTHAGRGEKLFF. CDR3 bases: TGTGCCAGTAGTACCCACGCGGGTCGGGGAGAAAAACTGTTTTTT.

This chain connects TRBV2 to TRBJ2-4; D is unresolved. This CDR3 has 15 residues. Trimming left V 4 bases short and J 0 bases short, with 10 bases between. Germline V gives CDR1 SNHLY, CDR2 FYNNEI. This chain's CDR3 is CASSVRTLAKNIQYF. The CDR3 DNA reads TGTGCCAGCAGTGTACGAACTCTAGCCAAAAACATTCAGTACTTC.

For the CDR3, the DNA is TGCGCCAGCAGCCAAGATTTTCCCGGACAGATCTCTGGAAACACCATATATTTT. This translates into CASSQDFPGQISGNTIYF. V is TRBV4-3 and J is TRBJ1-3; weak D call: TRBD1 (6 bases). Germline V gene lookup returns CDR1 LGHNA and CDR2 YSLEER. The V end lost 0 bases, the J end lost 0 bases, and 15 bases lay between the germline ends. The CDR3 is made up of 18 amino acids.

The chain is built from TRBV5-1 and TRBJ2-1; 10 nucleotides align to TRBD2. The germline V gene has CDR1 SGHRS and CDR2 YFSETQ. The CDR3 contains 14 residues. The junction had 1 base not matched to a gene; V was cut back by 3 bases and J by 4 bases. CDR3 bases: TGCGCCAGCAGCTGGACTAGCGGTTACAATGAGCAGTTCTTC. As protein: CASSWTSGYNEQFF.

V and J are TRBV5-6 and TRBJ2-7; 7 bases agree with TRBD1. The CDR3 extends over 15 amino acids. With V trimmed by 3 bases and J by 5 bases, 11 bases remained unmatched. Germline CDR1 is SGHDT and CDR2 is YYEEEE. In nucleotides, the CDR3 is TGTGCCAGCAGCTGGGCTGACCAGGGGGACAACGAGCAGTACTTC. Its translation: CASSWADQGDNEQYF.

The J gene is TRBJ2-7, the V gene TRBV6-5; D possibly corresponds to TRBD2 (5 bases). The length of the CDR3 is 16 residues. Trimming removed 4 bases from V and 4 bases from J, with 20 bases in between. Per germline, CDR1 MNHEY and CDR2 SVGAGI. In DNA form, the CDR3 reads TGTGCCAGCAGTTTAAGCTGGACGGACTCTTCTTACGAGCAGTACTTC. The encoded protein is CASSLSWTDSSYEQYF.

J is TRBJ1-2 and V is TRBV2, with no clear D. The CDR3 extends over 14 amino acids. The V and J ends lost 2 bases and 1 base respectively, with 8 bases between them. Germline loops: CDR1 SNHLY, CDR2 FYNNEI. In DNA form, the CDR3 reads TGTGCCAGCAGTGAACGCCGGTTTAACTATGGCTACACCTTC. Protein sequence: CASSERRFNYGYTF.

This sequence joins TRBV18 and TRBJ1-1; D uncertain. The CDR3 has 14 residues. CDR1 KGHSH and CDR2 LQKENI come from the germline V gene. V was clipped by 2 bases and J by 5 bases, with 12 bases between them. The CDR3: CASSPSVDGTEAFF. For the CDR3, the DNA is TGTGCCAGCTCACCATCGGTTGATGGTACTGAAGCTTTCTTT.

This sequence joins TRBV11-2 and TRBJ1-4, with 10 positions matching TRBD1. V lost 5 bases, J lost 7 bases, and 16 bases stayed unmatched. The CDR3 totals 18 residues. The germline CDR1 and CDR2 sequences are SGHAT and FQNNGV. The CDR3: CASSHTPGQGKVGEKLFF. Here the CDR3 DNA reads TGTGCCAGCAGCCATACGCCGGGACAGGGGAAGGTAGGTGAAAAACTGTTTTTT.

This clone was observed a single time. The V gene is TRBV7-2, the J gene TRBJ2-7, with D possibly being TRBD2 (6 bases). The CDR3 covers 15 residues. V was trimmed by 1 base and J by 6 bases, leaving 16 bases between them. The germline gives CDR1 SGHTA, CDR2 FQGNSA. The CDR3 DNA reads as TGTGCCAGCAGCTTAGTCGGAGACCCGGGGGTCGAGCAGTACTTC. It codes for CASSLVGDPGVEQYF.

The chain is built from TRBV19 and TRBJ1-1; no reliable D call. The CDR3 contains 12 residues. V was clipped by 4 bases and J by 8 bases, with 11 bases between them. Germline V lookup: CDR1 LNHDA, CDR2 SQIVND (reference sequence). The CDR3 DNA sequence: TGTGCCAGTAGTAACGGGTTCCTCGAAGCTTTCTTT. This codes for CASSNGFLEAFF.

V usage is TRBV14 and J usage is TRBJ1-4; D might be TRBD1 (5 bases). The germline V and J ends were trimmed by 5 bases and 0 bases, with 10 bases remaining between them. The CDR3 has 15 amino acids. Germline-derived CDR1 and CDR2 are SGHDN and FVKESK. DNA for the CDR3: TGTGCCAGCAGCGAGACAGTAGCAACTAATGAAAAACTGTTTTTT. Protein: CASSETVATNEKLFF.

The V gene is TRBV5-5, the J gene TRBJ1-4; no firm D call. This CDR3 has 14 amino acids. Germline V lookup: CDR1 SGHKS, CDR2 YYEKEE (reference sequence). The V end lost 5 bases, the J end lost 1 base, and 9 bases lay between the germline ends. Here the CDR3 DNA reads TGTGCCAGCAGACGGTCCCTAACTAATGAAAAACTGTTTTTT. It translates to CASRRSLTNEKLFF.

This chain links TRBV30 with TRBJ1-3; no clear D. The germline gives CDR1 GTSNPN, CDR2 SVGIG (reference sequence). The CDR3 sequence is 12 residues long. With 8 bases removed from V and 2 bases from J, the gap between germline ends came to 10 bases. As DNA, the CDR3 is TGTGCCATTAGACATGCTGGAAACACCATATATTTT. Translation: CAIRHAGNTIYF.

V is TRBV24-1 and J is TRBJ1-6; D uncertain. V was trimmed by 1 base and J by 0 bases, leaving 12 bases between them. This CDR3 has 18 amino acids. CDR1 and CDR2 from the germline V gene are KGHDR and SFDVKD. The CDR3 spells CATSDFGRVCSYNSPLHF. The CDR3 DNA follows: TGTGCCACCAGTGATTTTGGGCGGGTGTGCTCCTATAATTCACCCCTCCACTTT.

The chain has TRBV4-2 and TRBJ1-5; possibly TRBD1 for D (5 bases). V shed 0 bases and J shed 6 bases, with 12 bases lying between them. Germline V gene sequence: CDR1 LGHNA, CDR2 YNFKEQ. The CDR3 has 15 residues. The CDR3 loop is CASSQDLGGGQPQHF. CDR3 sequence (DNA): TGTGCCAGCAGCCAAGATCTTGGGGGAGGTCAGCCCCAGCATTTT.

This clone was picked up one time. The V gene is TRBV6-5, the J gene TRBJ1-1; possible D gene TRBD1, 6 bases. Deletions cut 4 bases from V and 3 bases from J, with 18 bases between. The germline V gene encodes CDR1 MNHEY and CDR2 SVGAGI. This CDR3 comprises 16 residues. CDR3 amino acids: CASSWTGARGDTEAFF. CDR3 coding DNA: TGTGCCAGCAGTTGGACGGGGGCCCGGGGGGACACTGAAGCTTTCTTT.

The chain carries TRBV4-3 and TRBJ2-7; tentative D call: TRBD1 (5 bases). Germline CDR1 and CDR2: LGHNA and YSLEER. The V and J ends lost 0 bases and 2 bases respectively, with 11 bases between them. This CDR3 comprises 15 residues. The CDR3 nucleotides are TGCGCCAGCAGCCAAGATTTACAGGATGCCTACGAGCAGTACTTC. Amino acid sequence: CASSQDLQDAYEQYF.

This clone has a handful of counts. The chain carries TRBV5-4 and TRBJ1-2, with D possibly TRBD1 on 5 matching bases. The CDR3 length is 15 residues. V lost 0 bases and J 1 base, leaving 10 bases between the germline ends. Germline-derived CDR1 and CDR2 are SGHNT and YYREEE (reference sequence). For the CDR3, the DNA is TGTGCCAGCAGCTTGGAAGGGAGGGGTAACTATGGCTACACCTTC. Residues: CASSLEGRGNYGYTF.

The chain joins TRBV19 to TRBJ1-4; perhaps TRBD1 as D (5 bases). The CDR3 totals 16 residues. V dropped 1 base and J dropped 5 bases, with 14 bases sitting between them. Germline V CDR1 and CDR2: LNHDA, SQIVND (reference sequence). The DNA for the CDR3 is TGTGCCAGTAGTATAGGGGGCCAGGTCGAGAATGAAAAACTGTTTTTT. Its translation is CASSIGGQVENEKLFF.

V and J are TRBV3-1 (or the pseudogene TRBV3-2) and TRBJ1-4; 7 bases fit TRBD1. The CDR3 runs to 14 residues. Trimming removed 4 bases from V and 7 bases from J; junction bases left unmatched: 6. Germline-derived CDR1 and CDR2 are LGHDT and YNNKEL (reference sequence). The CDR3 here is CASSLGQLSEKLFF. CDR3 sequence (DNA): TGTGCCAGCAGCCTGGGACAGCTGAGTGAAAAACTGTTTTTT.

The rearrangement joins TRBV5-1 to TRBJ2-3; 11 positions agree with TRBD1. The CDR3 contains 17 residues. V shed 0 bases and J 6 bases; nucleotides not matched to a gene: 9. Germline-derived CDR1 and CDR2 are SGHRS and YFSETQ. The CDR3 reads CASSLGSGTGGRDTQYF. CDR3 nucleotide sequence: TGCGCCAGCAGCTTGGGGTCGGGGACAGGGGGTCGGGATACGCAGTATTTT.

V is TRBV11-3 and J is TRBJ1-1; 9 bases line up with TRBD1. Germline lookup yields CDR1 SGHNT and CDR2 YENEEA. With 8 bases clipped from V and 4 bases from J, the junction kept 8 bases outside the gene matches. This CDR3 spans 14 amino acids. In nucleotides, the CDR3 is TGTGCCAGCTCAAAAACAGGGGGCCGCACTGAAGCTTTCTTT. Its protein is CASSKTGGRTEAFF. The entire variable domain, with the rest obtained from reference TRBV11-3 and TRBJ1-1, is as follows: EAGVVQSPRYKIIEKKQPVAFWCNPISGHNTLYWYLQNLGQGPELLIRYENEEAVDDSQLPKDRFSAERLKGVDSTLKIQPAELGDSAVYLCASSKTGGRTEAFFGQGTRLTVV.

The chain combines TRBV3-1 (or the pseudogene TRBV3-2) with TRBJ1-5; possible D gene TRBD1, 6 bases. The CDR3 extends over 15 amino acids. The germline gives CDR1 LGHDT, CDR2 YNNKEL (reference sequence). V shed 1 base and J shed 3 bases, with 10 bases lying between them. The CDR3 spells CASSQGRQVNQPQHF. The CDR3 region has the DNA TGTGCCAGCAGCCAAGGGCGACAGGTCAATCAGCCCCAGCATTTT.

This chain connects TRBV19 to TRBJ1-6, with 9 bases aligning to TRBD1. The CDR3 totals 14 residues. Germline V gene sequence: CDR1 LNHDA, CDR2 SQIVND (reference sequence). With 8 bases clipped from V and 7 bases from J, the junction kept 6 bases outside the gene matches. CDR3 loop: CASLGQGQNSPLHF. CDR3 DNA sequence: TGTGCCAGTCTCGGACAGGGGCAAAATTCACCCCTCCACTTT.

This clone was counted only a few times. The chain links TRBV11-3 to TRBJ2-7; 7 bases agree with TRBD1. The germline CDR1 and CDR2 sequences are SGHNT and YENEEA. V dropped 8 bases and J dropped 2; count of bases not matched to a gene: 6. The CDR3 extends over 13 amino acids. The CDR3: CASGRGTTYEQYF. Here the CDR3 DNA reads TGTGCCAGCGGCAGGGGGACAACCTACGAGCAGTACTTC.

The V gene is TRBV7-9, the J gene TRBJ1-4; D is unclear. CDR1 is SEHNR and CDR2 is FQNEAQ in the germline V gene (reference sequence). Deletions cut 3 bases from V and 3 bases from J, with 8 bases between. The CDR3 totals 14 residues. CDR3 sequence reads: CASSLSSSNEKLFF. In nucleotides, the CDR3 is TGTGCCAGCAGCTTGAGCTCTTCTAATGAAAAACTGTTTTTT. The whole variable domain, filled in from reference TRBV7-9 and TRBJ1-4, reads DTGVSQNPRHKITKRGQNVTFRCDPISEHNRLYWYRQTLGQGPEFLTYFQNEAQLEKSRLLSDRFSAERPKGSFSTLEIQRTEQGDSAMYLCASSLSSSNEKLFFGSGTQLSVL.

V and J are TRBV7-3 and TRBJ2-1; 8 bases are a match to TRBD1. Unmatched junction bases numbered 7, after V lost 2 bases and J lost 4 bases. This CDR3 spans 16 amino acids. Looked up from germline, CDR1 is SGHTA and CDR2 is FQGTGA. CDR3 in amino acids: CASSLQGAVDYNEQFF. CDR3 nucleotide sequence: TGTGCCAGCAGCTTACAGGGGGCGGTCGATTACAATGAGCAGTTCTTC.

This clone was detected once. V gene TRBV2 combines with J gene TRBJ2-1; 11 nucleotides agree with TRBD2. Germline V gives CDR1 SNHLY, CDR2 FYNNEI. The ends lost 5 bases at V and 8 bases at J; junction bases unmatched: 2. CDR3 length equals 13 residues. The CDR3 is CASSTGLADEQFF. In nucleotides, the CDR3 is TGTGCCAGCAGTACGGGACTAGCGGATGAGCAGTTCTTC.

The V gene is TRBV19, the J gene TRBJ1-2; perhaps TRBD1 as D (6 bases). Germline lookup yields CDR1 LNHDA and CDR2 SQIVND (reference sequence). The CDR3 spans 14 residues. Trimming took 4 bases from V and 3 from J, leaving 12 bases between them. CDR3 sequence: CASSSTGTYYGYTF. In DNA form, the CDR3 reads TGTGCCAGTAGTAGCACCGGGACATACTATGGCTACACCTTC.